This T cell receptor (beta chain) was identified during a study of blood T cells in healthy people across ages. Study-wide points: It was the long-lived donors that had more naive CD4+ cells and higher diversity than aged donors.

The CDR3 is 13 amino acids. CDR1 is LNHNV and CDR2 is YYDKDF in the germline V gene (reference sequence). The trim removed 4 bases at V and 7 bases at J, leaving 6 bases unmatched. This clonotype was observed a handful of times. As yet, its antigen is unknown. A J-beta primer mix and a sample-barcoded 5' primer were used in a second PCR of about 7 to 12 cycles. One entry per CDR3 protein, called by TCRdb with MiXCR from the 5' RACE reads. The sample includes 1.6 million or so distinct CDR3 sequences, almost 35% of them seen just once. J is TRBJ1-2 and V is TRBV15; 7 bases line up with TRBD1. This TCR derives from a woman in her twenties or thirties in good health. The sequencing input was blood. CDR3 residues: CATSTGTVFGYTF. DNA of the CDR3: TGTGCCACCAGCACGGGGACAGTCTTTGGCTACACCTTC.